These T cell receptor beta chains were read from a single sample in a study of response to subunit inactivated influenza vaccine. TCRdb re-analysed the RT-PCR reads in MiXCR, keeping a single row per CDR3 protein. This table has 500,000 or so distinct CDR3 sequences, approximately 15% appearing once. Material: CD4+ T cells sorted from PBMCs, obtained approximately 25 months after vaccination. The receptors stem from a man aged 50-75 years who received an inactivated influenza vaccine. The CDR3 runs from the conserved cysteine through the conserved F or W. The D gene is left open where the match is weak. Clone size is stated in some rows and not others, as once, few, many or a class when expanded.

j_gene: TRBJ2-7
d_gene: .
v_gene: TRBV7-2
abundance: few
CDR3nt: TGTGCCAGCAGCTCATTAGTAACTAAGGGGTACGAGCAGTACTTC
CDR3aa: CASSSLVTKGYEQYF

j_gene: TRBJ2-7
d_gene: .
v_gene: TRBV6-2/TRBV6-3
abundance: .
CDR3nt: TGTGCCAGCAGTTATAGCCTCGCTAGCAACGGCTTCTCCGAGCAGTACTTC
CDR3aa: CASSYSLASNGFSEQYF

j_gene: TRBJ2-5
d_gene: .
v_gene: TRBV20-1
abundance: few
CDR3nt: TGCAGTGCTAGAGATATAGGCGTTTATGGGACCCAGTACTTC
CDR3aa: CSARDIGVYGTQYF

j_gene: TRBJ2-5
d_gene: .
v_gene: TRBV7-8
abundance: .
CDR3nt: TGTGCCAGCAGCTTACGGCAGGCAGTACAAGAGACCCAGTACTTC
CDR3aa: CASSLRQAVQETQYF

j_gene: TRBJ2-3
d_gene: TRBD1
v_gene: TRBV7-3
abundance: .
CDR3nt: TGTGCCAGCAGCCCCGGACAGGGAGTAAATACGCAGTATTTT
CDR3aa: CASSPGQGVNTQYF

j_gene: TRBJ2-1
d_gene: .
v_gene: TRBV2
abundance: few
CDR3nt: TGTGCCAGCAACAGGGTGAACAATGAGCAGTTCTTC
CDR3aa: CASNRVNNEQFF

j_gene: TRBJ1-2
d_gene: .
v_gene: TRBV29-1
abundance: .
CDR3nt: TGCAGCGTTGGTCCTGGGGATGGCTACACCTTC
CDR3aa: CSVGPGDGYTF

j_gene: TRBJ2-7
d_gene: .
v_gene: TRBV6-2/TRBV6-3
abundance: .
CDR3nt: TGTGCCAGCAGTCGGGCCCGGGAGCAGTACTTC
CDR3aa: CASSRAREQYF

j_gene: TRBJ2-7
d_gene: TRBD1
v_gene: TRBV5-1
abundance: few
CDR3nt: TGCGCCAGCAGCTTGGAGACAGGGGAGTACGAGCAGTACTTC
CDR3aa: CASSLETGEYEQYF

j_gene: TRBJ2-7
d_gene: TRBD2
v_gene: TRBV20-1
abundance: .
CDR3nt: TGCAGTGCTAGATCTACTAGCGGGACAGACTTCTACGAGCAGTACTTC
CDR3aa: CSARSTSGTDFYEQYF

j_gene: TRBJ2-7
d_gene: TRBD2
v_gene: TRBV6-1
abundance: .
CDR3nt: TGTGCCAGCAGTGTTAGCGGGAGTGGCACTTACGAGCAGTACTTC
CDR3aa: CASSVSGSGTYEQYF

j_gene: TRBJ2-1
d_gene: .
v_gene: TRBV25-1
abundance: .
CDR3nt: TGTGCCAGCAGTGAAAGATGGGCCGACAATGAGCAGTTCTTC
CDR3aa: CASSERWADNEQFF

j_gene: TRBJ1-4
d_gene: .
v_gene: TRBV20-1
abundance: few
CDR3nt: TGCAGTGCTAGAGCCGAAAAACTGTTTTTT
CDR3aa: CSARAEKLFF

j_gene: TRBJ1-6
d_gene: TRBD1
v_gene: TRBV20-1
abundance: few
CDR3nt: TGCAGTGCACCCACAGGGGCCGCGTATAATTCACCCCTCCACTTT
CDR3aa: CSAPTGAAYNSPLHF

j_gene: TRBJ2-2
d_gene: .
v_gene: TRBV24-1
abundance: once
CDR3nt: TGTGCCACCAGTGATCTAGACAGGGAGGTAACCGGGGAGCTGTTTTTT
CDR3aa: CATSDLDREVTGELFF

j_gene: TRBJ1-1
d_gene: .
v_gene: TRBV12-3/TRBV12-4
abundance: few
CDR3nt: TGTGCCAGCAGATCCCCCATTAACAGGAGGAACACTGAAGCTTTCTTT
CDR3aa: CASRSPINRRNTEAFF

j_gene: TRBJ2-1
d_gene: .
v_gene: TRBV20-1
abundance: few
CDR3nt: TGCAGTGCTAGAGATCCGGACGGTAGCTCCTACAATGAGCAGTTCTTC
CDR3aa: CSARDPDGSSYNEQFF

j_gene: TRBJ2-7
d_gene: .
v_gene: TRBV20-1
abundance: few
CDR3nt: TGCAGTGCTAGAGTGGACGGAATAACCTACGAGCAGTACTTC
CDR3aa: CSARVDGITYEQYF

j_gene: TRBJ1-1
d_gene: .
v_gene: TRBV6-2/TRBV6-3
abundance: .
CDR3nt: TGTGCCAGCAGTTACTCGGCGATATTGAACACTGAAGCTTTCTTT
CDR3aa: CASSYSAILNTEAFF

j_gene: TRBJ2-1
d_gene: .
v_gene: TRBV9
abundance: .
CDR3nt: TGTGCCAGCAGCGTAGCTTCCGTGAATGAGCAGTTCTTC
CDR3aa: CASSVASVNEQFF